One and the same sample provided the 28 T cell receptor beta chains below, sequenced in a study of blood T cell repertoires in COVID-19. The protocol was immunoSEQ multiplex PCR, while the TCRdb copy is restricted to in-frame clones and leaves out a portion. The sample records 25,000 to 35,000 clones, more than 60% being singletons. The source material was peripheral blood. The receptors were sampled from a woman between 65 and 79 years old with active or convalescent COVID-19.

The gene calls are TRBV4-1 and TRBJ2-1, with a possible D match to TRBD2 (6 bases). V was clipped by 4 bases and J by 5 bases, with 21 bases between them. There are 17 residues in the CDR3. CDR1 is MGHRA, CDR2 YSYEKL, per germline. The CDR3 coding sequence is TGCGCCAGCAGCCCGCGGGGTGGGTCTACACCTAACAATGAGCAGTTCTTC. Translated, it gives CASSPRGGSTPNNEQFF.

The V gene is TRBV3-1 (or the pseudogene TRBV3-2), the J gene TRBJ1-2; D possibly corresponds to TRBD1 (5 bases). V lost 4 bases and J lost 6, with 27 bases in between. From germline, CDR1 is LGHDT and CDR2 YNNKEL (reference sequence). The CDR3 covers 18 residues. CDR3: CASSRNSGIAAAGDGYTF. CDR3 bases: TGTGCCAGCAGCCGCAATTCAGGGATAGCGGCGGCCGGCGATGGCTACACCTTC.

In this sample, this clone turned up a few times. V and J are TRBV7-9 and TRBJ1-1, with 8 bases that match TRBD1. This CDR3 is built from 14 residues. Germline-derived CDR1 and CDR2 are SEHNR and FQNEAQ (reference sequence). V shed 6 bases and J 8 bases; nucleotides not matched to a gene: 11. The CDR3 reads CASSFGQGQSEAFF. CDR3 in DNA: TGTGCCAGCAGTTTCGGACAGGGCCAATCCGAAGCTTTCTTT.

On this clone itself: One end of the junction fails to match germline, which may point to a read error. This chain connects TRBV11-2 to TRBJ2-7; D gene uncertain. Germline V gene data show CDR1 as SGHAT and CDR2 as FQNNGV. CDR3 length: 11 amino acids. For the CDR3, the DNA is TGTGCCAGCAGCCTCTCACTTAGAGCCGACTTC. Amino acid sequence: CASSLSLRADF.

The chain has TRBV6-5 and TRBJ1-2; possible D gene TRBD1, 5 bases. The CDR3 consists of 13 residues. V was pared by 4 bases and J by 6 bases, with 12 bases between. From germline, CDR1 is MNHEY and CDR2 SVGAGI. The CDR3, as DNA: TGTGCCAGCAGTTGGGGGGGAAGGGATGGCTACACCTTC. Translation gives CASSWGGRDGYTF.

The chain couples TRBV7-6 to TRBJ2-2; 8 bases align to TRBD1. The V segment lost 4 bases and the J segment 13 bases; nucleotides outside the gene matches: 5. This CDR3 is 12 amino acids long. Germline CDR1 SGHVS, CDR2 FNYEAQ. The CDR3 spells CASSSGQGVLFF. CDR3 bases: TGTGCCAGCAGCTCAGGACAGGGCGTGCTGTTTTTT.

This CDR3 is CASTSPRWTGAGSSGNTIYF. The CDR3 region has the DNA TGTGCCAGCACCTCCCCGAGGTGGACAGGGGCCGGGAGCTCTGGAAACACCATATATTTT. V gene TRBV21-1 combines with J gene TRBJ1-3; TRBD1 is the table's D call, not checked against the DNA. TRBV21-1 is reported as a pseudogene. The CDR3 has 20 residues.

This clone was seen a handful of times. The chain is built from TRBV3-1 (or the pseudogene TRBV3-2) and TRBJ2-7; maybe TRBD2 (6 bases). Germline CDR1 and CDR2: LGHDT and YNNKEL (reference sequence). V dropped 6 bases and J dropped 10 bases, with 16 bases sitting between them. CDR3 length: 12 residues. The CDR3 coding sequence is TGTGCCAGCAGGAAACCCCCGGGAGAACAGTACTTC. Translation gives CASRKPPGEQYF.

The chain uses TRBV5-1 and TRBJ2-1; TRBD1 matches at 7 bases. Looked up from germline, CDR1 is SGHRS and CDR2 is YFSETQ. After removal of 5 bases from V and 5 bases from J, the junction contained 10 bases not matched to a gene. This CDR3 has 15 amino acids. CDR3 amino acids: CASSQTGARNNEQFF. The DNA of the CDR3 is TGCGCCAGCAGTCAAACAGGGGCCAGGAACAATGAGCAGTTCTTC.

The sample holds one count of this clone. V and J are TRBV20-1 and TRBJ2-5, with D possibly matching TRBD2 (5 bases). V lost 8 bases to trimming and J lost 5 bases, with 12 bases between them. Germline CDR1 reads DFQATT; CDR2 reads SNEGSKA (reference sequence). CDR3 size: 11 residues. CDR3 in DNA: TGCAGTTCGGACGGGGTGGAGACCCAGTACTTC. Translation: CSSDGVETQYF.

V gene TRBV4-3 combines with J gene TRBJ2-7; 9 bases are shared with TRBD1. The CDR3 contains 17 residues. Germline CDR1 reads LGHNA; CDR2 reads YSLEER. V was clipped by 2 bases and J by 3 bases; unmatched bases: 11. The CDR3 protein is CASSQRLLGQGHYEQYF. CDR3 coding DNA: TGCGCCAGCAGCCAACGACTCCTGGGACAGGGACACTACGAGCAGTACTTC.

The chain employs TRBV29-1 and TRBJ1-1; D is ambiguous. Looked up from germline, CDR1 is SQVTM and CDR2 is ANQGSEA. V dropped 4 bases and J dropped 0 bases, with 6 bases sitting between them. This CDR3 contains 12 residues. The CDR3 nucleotides read TGCAGCGTTGCTGAGGTGAACACTGAAGCTTTCTTT. It encodes CSVAEVNTEAFF.

This clone was seen more than once but under ten times. The chain has TRBV29-1 and TRBJ2-7; weak D call: TRBD2 (5 bases). This CDR3 is 12 amino acids long. Trimming shortened V by 7 bases and J by 1 base, and 11 bases separated the two germline ends. Looked up from germline, CDR1 is SQVTM and CDR2 is ANQGSEA. The CDR3 DNA is TGCAGCGCCCGCCGGACTTCCTACGAGCAGTACTTC. It translates to CSARRTSYEQYF.

The J gene is TRBJ2-2, the V gene TRBV10-3; 9 nucleotides align to TRBD1. Germline CDR1 and CDR2: ENHRY and SYGVKD. There are 15 residues in the CDR3. V lost 5 bases, J lost 3 bases, and 4 bases stayed unmatched. The CDR3: CAISRGQGDTGELFF. The DNA for the CDR3 is TGTGCCATCAGTCGGGGACAGGGCGACACCGGGGAGCTGTTTTTT.

In nucleotides, the CDR3 is TGTGCCAGCACCACGACGGGGGCCGGGGAGCTGTTTTTT. It is translated as CASTTTGAGELFF. The chain is built from TRBV11-2 and TRBJ2-2, with D perhaps TRBD2 (6 bases). The CDR3 sequence is 13 residues long. CDR1 SGHAT and CDR2 FQNNGV come from the germline V gene. Trimming shortened V by 7 bases and J by 6 bases, and 12 bases separated the two germline ends. Filled out from reference TRBV11-2 and TRBJ2-2, the complete variable domain reads EAGVAQSPRYKIIEKRQSVAFWCNPISGHATLYWYQQILGQGPKLLIQFQNNGVVDDSQLPKDRFSAERLKGVDSTLKIQPAKLEDSAVYLCASTTTGAGELFFGEGSRLTVL.

The chain uses TRBV27 and TRBJ2-1, with D maybe TRBD2 (7 bases). Trimming removed 4 bases from V and 2 bases from J, with 12 bases in between. The CDR3 is 15 residues long. Germline-derived CDR1 and CDR2 are MNHEY and SMNVEV (reference sequence). The CDR3 DNA is TGTGCCAGCAGTTCCCACGGGGGGCCCTACAATGAGCAGTTCTTC. Encoded protein: CASSSHGGPYNEQFF.

The V gene is TRBV7-3, the J gene TRBJ2-2, with no clear D. Germline V gene sequence: CDR1 SGHTA, CDR2 FQGTGA. The CDR3 totals 13 residues. Trimming removed 6 bases at V and 6 bases at J, with 11 bases between. The CDR3 coding sequence is TGTGCCAGCAGAGGTGGAGTATCCGGGGAGCTGTTTTTT. As protein: CASRGGVSGELFF.

This clone was detected only a few times. The rearrangement uses TRBV6-4 and TRBJ2-3; 7 bases fit TRBD2. This CDR3 contains 14 residues. V lost 3 bases and J lost 3; bases outside the gene matches: 3. The germline V gene has CDR1 MRHNA and CDR2 SNTAGT. The CDR3 region has the DNA TGTGCCAGCAGTGATACTAGCGCGACAGATACGCAGTATTTT. As protein: CASSDTSATDTQYF.

This clone was seen a few times. The chain carries TRBV12-3 or TRBV12-4 and TRBJ2-6; D call uncertain. The CDR3 runs to 13 residues. Trimming removed 6 bases at V and 1 base at J, with 4 bases between. CDR3 coding DNA: TGTGCCAGCAGCCCATCTGGGGCCAACGTCCTGACTTTC. Its translation: CASSPSGANVLTF.

DNA of the CDR3: TGTGCCAGTAGTGCCCGGACAGGGGCGACAGATACGCAGTATTTT. This sequence encodes CASSARTGATDTQYF. The rearrangement joins TRBV19 to TRBJ2-3; 9 bases fit TRBD1. The CDR3 is 15 residues long. Per the germline V gene, CDR1 is LNHDA and CDR2 is SQIVND (reference sequence). After removal of 5 bases from V and 3 bases from J, the junction contained 6 bases not matched to a gene.

The J gene is TRBJ1-2, the V gene TRBV12-5; unclear D gene. CDR1 is LGHNT and CDR2 is FRNRAP in the germline V gene. V was pared by 4 bases and J by 4 bases, with 7 bases between. There are 12 residues in the CDR3. The CDR3 sequence is CASGSYSYGYTF. The CDR3 DNA reads TGTGCTAGTGGTTCCTACTCCTATGGCTACACCTTC.

This chain uses TRBV10-3 with TRBJ2-2; D remains unclear. CDR1 and CDR2 (germline): ENHRY, SYGVKD. With 8 bases removed from V and 3 bases from J, the gap between germline ends came to 10 bases. This CDR3 spans 13 amino acids. Written as DNA, the CDR3 is TGTGCCATCGTGCGGTCCGACACCGGGGAGCTGTTTTTT. Amino acid sequence: CAIVRSDTGELFF.

The CDR3: CASRSWDSREKLFF. DNA for the CDR3: TGTGCCAGCAGGTCATGGGACAGCCGTGAAAAACTGTTTTTT. This sequence joins TRBV6-5 and TRBJ1-4, with 7 bases lining up with TRBD1. Germline lookup yields CDR1 MNHEY and CDR2 SVGAGI. The CDR3 loop spans 14 amino acids. Unmatched junction bases numbered 8, after V lost 6 bases and J lost 7 bases.

The chain is built from TRBV5-6 and TRBJ2-5; 12 positions agree with TRBD2. The germline V gene encodes CDR1 SGHDT and CDR2 YYEEEE. Trimming removed 4 bases from V and 5 bases from J; junction bases left unmatched: 9. The CDR3 totals 16 residues. This CDR3 reads CASSDPSGRADETQYF. CDR3 in DNA: TGTGCCAGCAGCGACCCTAGCGGGAGGGCCGATGAGACCCAGTACTTC.

This chain connects TRBV2 to TRBJ1-3; TRBD1 agrees at 7 bases. The length of the CDR3 is 19 residues. The germline V gene has CDR1 SNHLY and CDR2 FYNNEI. V lost 7 bases, J lost 2 bases, and 20 bases stayed unmatched. The CDR3 coding sequence is TGTGCCAGCAAAGAATCGACAGGGCTCGCGTGGTCTACTGGAAACACCATATATTTT. Translating it yields CASKESTGLAWSTGNTIYF.

V is TRBV5-8 and J is TRBJ1-5; possibly TRBD1 for D (5 bases). Germline V gene data show CDR1 as SGHTS and CDR2 as YDEGEE. CDR3 length: 15 amino acids. The V and J ends lost 9 bases and 0 bases respectively, with 16 bases between them. CDR3 DNA sequence: TGTGCCACCCAACAGGCCCCTTATAGCAATCAGCCCCAGCATTTT. This codes for CATQQAPYSNQPQHF.

This rearrangement joins TRBV30 to TRBJ1-5; weak D call: TRBD1 (6 bases). From germline, CDR1 is GTSNPN and CDR2 SVGIG (reference sequence). With 7 bases removed from V and 8 bases from J, the gap between germline ends came to 18 bases. The CDR3 is 13 residues long. The CDR3 reads CAFAAGGTEPQHF. In DNA, the CDR3 is TGTGCCTTTGCGGCGGGGGGCACGGAGCCCCAGCATTTT.

The J gene is TRBJ1-3, the V gene TRBV7-2; D is perhaps TRBD1 (5 bases). The CDR3 sequence is 16 residues long. Per germline, CDR1 SGHTA and CDR2 FQGNSA. The V and J ends lost 6 bases and 0 bases respectively, with 15 bases between them. This CDR3 is CASSPRGSFSGNTIYF. Here the CDR3 DNA reads TGTGCCAGCAGTCCAAGGGGCTCCTTCTCTGGAAACACCATATATTTT.